This paragraph reports one TCR beta chain. Its matching antigen is unknown. These data come from a study of T cell responses to AZD1222 COVID-19 vaccine. TCRdb's table, derived via immunoSEQ multiplex PCR, lists solely in-frame clones and lacks some. This repertoire shows about 160,000 clones, about 91% found once; its top ten account for 1.4% to 1.5%. Study-wide points: Spike-spanning, vaccine-associated CD4 TCRs were dominant at 160-218 and 743-854. Reports say nearly half of spike-specific TCRs go after unmutated variant regions.

Germline CDR1 and CDR2: MNHEY and SVGAGI. V gave up 1 base and J gave up 4 bases, with 10 bases separating them. This CDR3 region has 14 residues. This sequence was found in an adult in good health. The chain employs TRBV6-5 and TRBJ1-2; D is possibly TRBD1 (5 bases). Sequences were derived from peripheral blood, sampled on day 0 of AZD1222 vaccination. The CDR3 protein is CASSYWQGSYGYTF. CDR3 DNA sequence: TGTGCCAGCAGTTACTGGCAGGGAAGCTATGGCTACACCTTC.